This T cell receptor beta chain is drawn from a study of cytotoxic CD8 clonotypes in ibrutinib-treated CLL. V was shortened by 3 bases and J by 8 bases, with 11 bases between the two germline ends. This CDR3 is 13 amino acids long. The germline CDR1 and CDR2 sequences are KGHSH and LQKENI. The protocol was immunoSEQ multiplex PCR, while the TCRdb copy is restricted to in-frame clones and leaves out a portion. In the table there are around 310,000 clones, more than 65% of which are singletons. The V gene is TRBV18, the J gene TRBJ2-1; no definite D call. Sequences were derived from PBMCs, sampled before ibrutinib treatment. The receptor's source is a human donor with chronic lymphocytic leukemia. The CDR3 DNA reads TGTGCCAGCTCACCCGGTCTGGGTGATGAGCAGTTCTTC. Residues: CASSPGLGDEQFF.